This T cell receptor (beta chain) is drawn from a study of cytomegalovirus exposure and HLA in healthy donors. As for the study in general: The 120 validation repertoires and the approximately 670 first-cohort repertoires shared a platform, a later analysis reported. Study findings and constraints: The investigators catalogued 150 to 200 TCR beta chains as cytomegalovirus-associated. One later analysis, an examination of the roughly 130 validation repertoires, found that first-cohort TCR clusters tended to co-occur in them.

V gave up 2 bases and J gave up 9 bases, with 8 bases separating them. Germline values: CDR1 DFQATT, CDR2 SNEGSKA (reference sequence). CDR3 length: 11 residues. This clone appeared a few times. Its antigen remains unknown. Only in-frame clones appear in the TCRdb table, and some are missing; sequencing was by immunoSEQ multiplex PCR. This table has 55,000 to 70,000 clones, around nine tenths appearing once. The sequencing sample was made of PBMCs. This TCR derives from a woman under 30 in good health and CMV-seronegative. The chain has TRBV20-1 and TRBJ2-1; unclear D gene. The DNA for the CDR3 is TGCAGTGCTAGAAACGTCGGTGAGCAGTTCTTC. Translated, it gives CSARNVGEQFF.